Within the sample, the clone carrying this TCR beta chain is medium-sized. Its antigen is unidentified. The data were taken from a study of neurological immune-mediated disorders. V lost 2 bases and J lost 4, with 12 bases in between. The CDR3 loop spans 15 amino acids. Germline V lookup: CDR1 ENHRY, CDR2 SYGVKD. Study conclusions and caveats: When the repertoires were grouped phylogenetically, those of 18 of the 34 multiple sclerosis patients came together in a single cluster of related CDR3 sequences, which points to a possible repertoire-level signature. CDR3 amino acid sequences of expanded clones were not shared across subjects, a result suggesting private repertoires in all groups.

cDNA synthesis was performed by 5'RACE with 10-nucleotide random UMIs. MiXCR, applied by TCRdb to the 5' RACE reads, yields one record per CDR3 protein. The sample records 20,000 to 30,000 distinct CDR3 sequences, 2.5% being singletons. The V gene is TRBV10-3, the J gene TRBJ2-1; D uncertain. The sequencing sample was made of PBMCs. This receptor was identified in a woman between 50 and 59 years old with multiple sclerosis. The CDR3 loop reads CAISEKRDFYNEQFF. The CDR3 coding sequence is TGTGCCATCAGTGAGAAAAGAGATTTTTACAATGAGCAGTTCTTC.